The clone carrying this T cell receptor beta chain has just a few counts. These data belong to a study of technical replicates of blood from a few donors. CDR1 and CDR2 (germline): LGHNA, YNFKEQ. The CDR3 is 14 residues long. V was shortened by 3 bases and J by 6 bases, with 14 bases between the two germline ends. Sequencing used immunoSEQ multiplex PCR; TCRdb keeps in-frame clones, though not all of them. This table holds tens of thousands of clones, around 94% found once. The chain carries TRBV4-2 and TRBJ1-1; TRBD1 is a possible D gene (6 bases). This clonotype was sampled from a human donor in good health. Specimen: T cells isolated from PBMCs. CDR3 protein: CASSQAGEYSEAFF. CDR3 sequence (DNA): TGTGCCAGCAGCCAGGCAGGGGAATATTCTGAAGCTTTCTTT.